The 26 T cell receptor beta chains presented below share a single source sample, sequenced in a study of patients and donors after allogeneic stem cell transplantation. One entry per CDR3 protein, called by TCRdb with MiXCR from the RT-PCR reads. The profile shows roughly 960,000 distinct CDR3 sequences, roughly 18% of them singletons. Sequenced: blood, either unsorted or a sorted T cell fraction (not recorded which). The receptors come from a human donor who was either an allogeneic HSCT recipient or a stem cell or donor lymphocyte infusion donor (not recorded which). It is not recorded whose cells these are; they may come from a transplant donor.

V is TRBV7-9 and J is TRBJ1-1; D is ambiguous. The V end lost 5 bases, the J end lost 6 bases, and 10 bases lay between the germline ends. Per the germline V gene, CDR1 is SEHNR and CDR2 is FQNEAQ (reference sequence). The CDR3 is made up of 12 amino acids. The DNA of the CDR3 is TGTGCCAGCAGCCGAAAGTTAGCTGAAGCTTTCTTT. Translating gives CASSRKLAEAFF. Variable domain in full (rest from reference TRBV7-9 and TRBJ1-1): DTGVSQNPRHKITKRGQNVTFRCDPISEHNRLYWYRQTLGQGPEFLTYFQNEAQLEKSRLLSDRFSAERPKGSFSTLEIQRTEQGDSAMYLCASSRKLAEAFFGQGTRLTVV.

This chain links TRBV5-5 with TRBJ2-1, with 8 nucleotides matching TRBD1. Germline CDR1 is SGHKS and CDR2 is YYEKEE (reference sequence). V lost 0 bases and J lost 6; bases outside the gene matches: 2. The CDR3 runs 14 residues. This CDR3 is CASSLGQGCNEQFF. The CDR3 coding sequence is TGTGCCAGCAGCTTGGGACAGGGGTGCAATGAGCAGTTCTTC.

The rearrangement uses TRBV5-1 and TRBJ2-7, with a possible D match to TRBD2 (6 bases). Germline V gives CDR1 SGHRS, CDR2 YFSETQ. V lost 0 bases, J lost 5 bases, and 12 bases lay in between. This CDR3 comprises 14 residues. The CDR3 DNA reads as TGCGCCAGCAGCTTGGCCCGGGAGTTTAACGAGCAGTACTTC. This gives the protein CASSLAREFNEQYF.

This clonotype was found many times. The J gene is TRBJ2-7, the V gene TRBV6-2 or TRBV6-3, with a weak D call TRBD1 (5 bases). Germline-derived CDR1 and CDR2 are MNHEY and SVGEGT. Trimming removed 7 bases from V and 4 bases from J, with 5 bases in between. The CDR3 extends over 10 amino acids. The CDR3 DNA follows: TGTGCCAGCAAGGGGTACGAGCAGTACTTC. It codes for CASKGYEQYF.

The chain joins TRBV29-1 to TRBJ2-7; 7 positions match TRBD1. Trimming at V came to 7 bases and at J to 6 bases, leaving 12 bases not matched to a gene. This CDR3 has 13 amino acids. Germline lookup yields CDR1 SQVTM and CDR2 ANQGSEA. In DNA, the CDR3 is TGCAGCGCTATAAGGCAGGGGGTCTCCGAGCAGTACTTC. Protein: CSAIRQGVSEQYF.

This chain connects TRBV30 to TRBJ2-1; 9 nucleotides match TRBD2. This CDR3 is 12 amino acids long. CDR1 GTSNPN and CDR2 SVGIG come from the germline V gene (reference sequence). The ends lost 6 bases at V and 7 bases at J; junction bases unmatched: 4. CDR3: CACFSGGNEQFF. CDR3 nucleotides: TGTGCCTGCTTTAGCGGGGGAAATGAGCAGTTCTTC. Filled out from reference TRBV30 and TRBJ2-1, the complete variable domain reads SQTIHQWPATLVQPVGSPLSLECTVEGTSNPNLYWYRQAAGRGLQLLFYSVGIGQISSEVPQNLSASRPQDRQFILSSKKLLLSDSGFYLCACFSGGNEQFFGPGTRLTVL.

The chain has TRBV9 and TRBJ1-1; possibly TRBD1 for D (6 bases). The CDR3 extends over 15 amino acids. Trimming pared 2 bases from V and 0 bases from J, leaving 11 bases between. The germline V gene has CDR1 SGDLS and CDR2 YYNGEE. This chain's CDR3 is CASSVSDRLNTEAFF. The DNA for the CDR3 is TGTGCCAGCAGCGTCTCGGACAGATTGAACACTGAAGCTTTCTTT. The full variable domain, its missing parts supplied by reference TRBV9 and TRBJ1-1, is DSGVTQTPKHLITATGQRVTLRCSPRSGDLSVYWYQQSLDQGLQFLIQYYNGEERAKGNILERFSAQQFPDLHSELNLSSLELGDSALYFCASSVSDRLNTEAFFGQGTRLTVV.

This sequence joins TRBV7-8 and TRBJ1-2; D call uncertain. Germline V lookup: CDR1 SGHVS, CDR2 FQNEAQ. This CDR3 contains 15 residues. Trimming removed 0 bases at V and 1 base at J, with 9 bases between. CDR3 DNA sequence: TGTGCCAGCAGCTTAGCGCACACAGTTAACTATGGCTACACCTTC. Translating it yields CASSLAHTVNYGYTF.

This chain uses TRBV11-2 with TRBJ1-2, with D possibly being TRBD1 (6 bases). Trimming pared 6 bases from V and 4 bases from J, leaving 12 bases between. Per germline, CDR1 SGHAT and CDR2 FQNNGV. CDR3 length: 13 residues. CDR3 nucleotides: TGTGCCAGCAGGGGGGGGCCCAGCTATGGCTACACCTTC. Its translation is CASRGGPSYGYTF.

This clonotype was seen a handful of times. The chain has TRBV27 and TRBJ1-1, with a tentative D call TRBD1 (5 bases). The CDR3 runs 16 residues. The germline V gene encodes CDR1 MNHEY and CDR2 SMNVEV (reference sequence). V was shortened by 8 bases and J by 4 bases, with 23 bases between the two germline ends. The CDR3 sequence is CASGSGSSPFLTEAFF. The CDR3, as DNA: TGTGCCAGCGGCTCAGGGTCATCCCCTTTCCTCACTGAAGCTTTCTTT.

The chain uses TRBV6-5 and TRBJ2-7, with TRBD2 as a possible D gene (6 bases). The CDR3 spans 17 residues. Germline loops: CDR1 MNHEY, CDR2 SVGAGI. V lost 2 bases, J lost 0 bases, and 17 bases lay in between. The CDR3 nucleotides read TGTGCCAGCAGTTACACCCAACCGGACGGGAGCTCCTACGAGCAGTACTTC. It encodes CASSYTQPDGSSYEQYF.

CDR3 protein: CASSVLVKNIQYF. As DNA, the CDR3 is TGTGCCAGCAGCGTTCTGGTCAAAAACATTCAGTACTTC. J is TRBJ2-4 and V is TRBV5-6, with D hard to call. CDR1 is SGHDT and CDR2 is YYEEEE in the germline V gene. Trimming pared 4 bases from V and 3 bases from J, leaving 8 bases between. The CDR3 contains 13 residues.

This clonotype was seen a handful of times. The V call is TRBV9, the J call TRBJ2-5, with a weak D call TRBD1 (5 bases). This CDR3 has 14 amino acids. V gave up 0 bases and J gave up 5 bases, with 11 bases separating them. CDR1 and CDR2 from the germline V gene are SGDLS and YYNGEE. The CDR3 sequence: CASSVAGLGETQYF. DNA of the CDR3: TGTGCCAGCAGCGTAGCAGGGTTGGGGGAGACCCAGTACTTC.

This clonotype has just one count. V is TRBV27 and J is TRBJ1-3, with D perhaps TRBD1 (5 bases). CDR3 size: 15 residues. Between the trimmed V and J ends, which lost 1 base and 4 bases, there was a span of 11 bases. CDR1 MNHEY and CDR2 SMNVEV come from the germline V gene (reference sequence). The CDR3 is CASSLLGDPGNTIYF. CDR3 sequence (DNA): TGTGCCAGCAGTTTATTGGGGGATCCGGGAAACACCATATATTTT.

The chain employs TRBV7-2 and TRBJ1-5; D is unclear. Trimming took off 1 base at V and 5 bases at J, with 9 bases between the two ends. CDR1 SGHTA and CDR2 FQGNSA come from the germline V gene. CDR3 size: 14 residues. The CDR3 loop is CASSLDHRDQPQHF. The CDR3 nucleotides read TGTGCCAGCAGCTTAGATCATAGGGATCAGCCCCAGCATTTT.

The CDR3: CASSEFQTSSYNEQFF. CDR3 bases: TGTGCCAGCAGTGAATTTCAGACAAGCTCCTACAATGAGCAGTTCTTC. The chain combines TRBV25-1 with TRBJ2-1; no clear D. The CDR3 covers 16 residues. Germline CDR1 reads MGHDK; CDR2 reads SYGVNS. Trimming pared 1 base from V and 0 bases from J, leaving 10 bases between.

This clonotype appeared a few times. This rearrangement joins TRBV5-1 to TRBJ1-4; D gene uncertain. V was cut by 4 bases and J by 0 bases, with 10 bases left in between. Looked up from germline, CDR1 is SGHRS and CDR2 is YFSETQ. This CDR3 comprises 15 residues. The CDR3 coding sequence is TGCGCCAGCAGCGAACGATCTGCAACTAATGAAAAACTGTTTTTT. Encoded protein: CASSERSATNEKLFF.

J is TRBJ1-2 and V is TRBV5-1; possible D gene TRBD1, 5 bases. Germline loops: CDR1 SGHRS, CDR2 YFSETQ. V was trimmed by 4 bases and J by 0 bases, leaving 10 bases between them. CDR3 length equals 14 residues. CDR3 loop: CASSGTSSNYGYTF. Here the CDR3 DNA reads TGCGCCAGCAGCGGGACCTCCTCTAACTATGGCTACACCTTC.

The gene calls are TRBV19 and TRBJ2-3; 7 bases are shared with TRBD1. Germline-derived CDR1 and CDR2 are LNHDA and SQIVND (reference sequence). The junction had 8 bases not matched to a gene; V was cut back by 3 bases and J by 14 bases. This CDR3 contains 12 residues. Written as DNA, the CDR3 is TGTGCCAGTAGTATGGGGGACAGTCTGGTGTATTTT. Encoded protein: CASSMGDSLVYF.

This clonotype was picked up many times. The rearrangement uses TRBV11-2 and TRBJ2-7; 9 bases fit TRBD1. V shed 1 base and J 2 bases; nucleotides not matched to a gene: 0. The CDR3 consists of 14 residues. CDR1 and CDR2 (germline): SGHAT, FQNNGV. CDR3 DNA: TGTGCCAGCAGCTTAGGGACAGGGGCCTACGAGCAGTACTTC. This translates into CASSLGTGAYEQYF.

The chain carries TRBV7-9 and TRBJ2-5, with 10 bases aligning to TRBD2. Per the germline V gene, CDR1 is SEHNR and CDR2 is FQNEAQ (reference sequence). The J segment lost 4 bases and the V segment lost 2 bases, leaving 7 bases of the junction unmatched. The CDR3 has 16 amino acids. CDR3 sequence: CASSLSSGSSGETQYF. The CDR3 bases are TGTGCCAGCAGCTTATCTAGCGGGAGCTCCGGAGAGACCCAGTACTTC.

This chain uses TRBV7-4 with TRBJ1-5, with D tentatively TRBD1 (5 bases). CDR1 is SGHVT, CDR2 SQSDAQ, per germline. V was clipped by 7 bases and J by 0 bases, with 13 bases between them. The CDR3 length is 15 residues. CDR3 nucleotide sequence: TGTGCCAGCACCCACAGGAAATATAGCAATCAGCCCCAGCATTTT. Encoded protein: CASTHRKYSNQPQHF.

This clonotype has a handful of counts. CDR3 nucleotides: TGCAGTGCTACTAGCGGGGGGCCCTACGAGCAGTACTTC. It yields the protein CSATSGGPYEQYF. The chain couples TRBV20-1 to TRBJ2-7; 11 bases match TRBD2. Germline CDR1 and CDR2: DFQATT and SNEGSKA (reference sequence). The CDR3 covers 13 residues. V was clipped by 4 bases and J by 2 bases; unmatched bases: 1.

The V gene is TRBV7-2, the J gene TRBJ2-3; possible D gene TRBD2, 6 bases. V was trimmed by 3 bases and J by 1 base, leaving 17 bases between them. The CDR3 sequence is 17 residues long. CDR1 is SGHTA and CDR2 is FQGNSA in the germline V gene. CDR3 nucleotide sequence: TGTGCCAGCAGCTTCCGGGACTTTCCCTTAGGCACAGATACGCAGTATTTT. Amino acid sequence: CASSFRDFPLGTDTQYF.

The CDR3 region has the DNA TGTGCCAGCAGCTCCCGGGACAGGGCCCCTGTCTATGGCTACACCTTC. Translating gives CASSSRDRAPVYGYTF. V gene TRBV5-6 combines with J gene TRBJ1-2; 9 nucleotides align to TRBD1. V shed 3 bases, J shed 4 bases, and the junction held 10 bases outside the gene matches. CDR3 length equals 16 residues. Germline V lookup: CDR1 SGHDT, CDR2 YYEEEE. Complete variable domain (other parts from reference TRBV5-6 and TRBJ1-2): DAGVTQSPTHLIKTRGQQVTLRCSPKSGHDTVSWYQQALGQGPQFIFQYYEEEERQRGNFPDRFSGHQFPNYSSELNVNALLLGDSALYLCASSSRDRAPVYGYTFGSGTRLTVV.

The chain is built from TRBV24-1 and TRBJ2-4; no clear D. This CDR3 has 14 amino acids. Germline CDR1 is KGHDR and CDR2 is SFDVKD. V lost 5 bases and J 6 bases, leaving 13 bases between the germline ends. CDR3 region: CATSGGNSGNIQYF. As DNA, the CDR3 is TGTGCCACCAGTGGCGGTAACTCGGGAAACATTCAGTACTTC.